The 12 T cell receptor beta chains below all came from one sample that was sequenced in a study of T cell repertoires in cytomegalovirus infection. Antigen specificity for these receptors is unknown. From the reads, TCRdb called clonotypes with MiXCR, one entry per CDR3 protein. The table includes about 900,000 distinct CDR3 sequences, about a third detected once. The sample in question was cultured CD8+ T cells from PBMCs, obtained from culture after CMV antigen stimulation. The receptors stem from a human donor in good health (CMV status not recorded). Some clones in this sample may be carry-over from other donors' samples.

The chain carries TRBV6-6 and TRBJ1-5; D not resolved. V gave up 5 bases and J gave up 0 bases, with 14 bases separating them. Germline V gene lookup returns CDR1 MNHNY and CDR2 SVGAGI (reference sequence). The CDR3 is made up of 16 amino acids. In DNA form, the CDR3 reads TGTGCCAGCAGTGTCCGCTACAGAGATAGCAATCAGCCCCAGCATTTT. It codes for CASSVRYRDSNQPQHF.

The chain recombines TRBV7-4 with TRBJ2-3; 7 positions match TRBD1. The CDR3 loop spans 17 amino acids. With V trimmed by 1 base and J by 2 bases, 9 bases remained unmatched. CDR1 is SGHVT, CDR2 SQSDAQ, per germline. CDR3 coding DNA: TGTGCCAGCAGCTTAGTGTGTGGGACAGATTACACAGATACGCAGTATTTT. Amino acid sequence: CASSLVCGTDYTDTQYF.

V gene TRBV4-1 combines with J gene TRBJ1-2; no reliable D call. Germline assignment: CDR1 MGHRA and CDR2 YSYEKL. The ends were cut back, 2 bases at V and 2 bases at J, with 9 bases in the middle. This CDR3 is built from 14 residues. In DNA form, the CDR3 reads TGCGCCAGCAGCCAACTCTCGGAAAACTATGGCTACACCTTC. Translating gives CASSQLSENYGYTF.

The V and J genes are TRBV5-4 and TRBJ1-1; 9 bases are a match to TRBD1. CDR1 is SGHNT and CDR2 is YYREEE in the germline V gene (reference sequence). This CDR3 has 15 amino acids. V lost 4 bases and J lost 1; bases outside the gene matches: 5. The CDR3 spells CASSLQGAKNTEAFF. The CDR3 DNA reads as TGTGCCAGCAGCCTACAGGGGGCGAAGAACACTGAAGCTTTCTTT. The whole variable domain, filled in from reference TRBV5-4 and TRBJ1-1, reads ETGVTQSPTHLIKTRGQQVTLRCSSQSGHNTVSWYQQALGQGPQFIFQYYREEENGRGNFPPRFSGLQFPNYSSELNVNALELDDSALYLCASSLQGAKNTEAFFGQGTRLTVV.

This clonotype showed up just a few times. The junction does not match germline at one end; this may be a read error. The gene calls are TRBV7-7 and TRBJ2-1, with a possible D match to TRBD1 (6 bases). This CDR3 spans 13 amino acids. Germline loops: CDR1 SSHAT, CDR2 FNYEAQ (reference sequence). CDR3 protein: CASSVSQGYEQFF. The CDR3, as DNA: TGTGCTAGCAGCGTCTCCCAGGGGTATGAGCAGTTCTTC.

As regards this clonotype: The junction departs from germline at one end; a sequencing error may be responsible. The V call is TRBV18, the J call TRBJ2-5; D gene ambiguous. The CDR3 spans 11 residues. Germline loops: CDR1 KGHSH, CDR2 LQKENI. As DNA, the CDR3 is TGTGCCAACTCACCACAAGAGACCCAGTACTTC. Translation gives CANSPQETQYF.

The table lists this clonotype with many counts. J is TRBJ1-4 and V is TRBV7-9; 8 nucleotides line up with TRBD1. J was trimmed by 7 bases and V by 6 bases; bases with no gene match: 7. In germline, CDR1 is SEHNR, CDR2 FQNEAQ (reference sequence). The length of the CDR3 is 14 residues. CDR3 nucleotides: TGTGCCAGCAGACCGGACAGGGTCCCTGAAAAACTGTTTTTT. As protein: CASRPDRVPEKLFF.

J is TRBJ2-3 and V is TRBV6-8; D perhaps matches TRBD2 (5 bases). With 5 bases removed from V and 2 bases from J, the gap between germline ends came to 11 bases. The CDR3 covers 14 residues. Germline CDR1 MNHGY, CDR2 SAAAGT. The CDR3 DNA reads TGTGCCAGCAGTCGGGATCCTTCCACAGATACGCAGTATTTT. Translated, it gives CASSRDPSTDTQYF.

V is TRBV13 and J is TRBJ1-3; TRBD1 matches 7 bases. V lost 5 bases, J lost 1 base, and 8 bases stayed unmatched. The germline V gene has CDR1 PRHDT and CDR2 FYEKMQ (reference sequence). CDR3 length: 16 amino acids. The CDR3: CASSLRTGGSGNTIYF. The CDR3 region has the DNA TGTGCCAGCAGCCTAAGGACAGGAGGGTCTGGAAACACCATATATTTT.

In this sample, this clonotype turned up many times. This chain joins TRBV7-4 and TRBJ2-1, with 11 bases aligning to TRBD2. V shed 1 base and J 8 bases; nucleotides not matched to a gene: 7. The germline V gene encodes CDR1 SGHVT and CDR2 SQSDAQ. The CDR3 has 16 residues. The CDR3 DNA is TGTGCCAGCAGCTTAGTGCTAGCGGGGGGCGGGGATGAGCAGTTCTTC. Protein sequence: CASSLVLAGGGDEQFF.

The CDR3 loop is CASSQWVQETQYF. The CDR3 bases are TGTGCCAGCAGCCAATGGGTGCAAGAGACCCAGTACTTC. J is TRBJ2-5 and V is TRBV14, with D hard to call. The CDR3 loop spans 13 amino acids. The V end lost 2 bases, the J end lost 2 bases, and 6 bases lay between the germline ends. Germline assignment: CDR1 SGHDN and CDR2 FVKESK.

This chain uses TRBV7-9 with TRBJ1-2; D is unresolved. The germline CDR1 and CDR2 sequences are SEHNR and FQNEAQ (reference sequence). Between the trimmed V and J ends, which lost 6 bases and 6 bases, there was a span of 17 bases. The CDR3 is made up of 14 amino acids. The CDR3 is CASRGNIPSHGYTF. The CDR3 region has the DNA TGTGCCAGCAGGGGGAACATACCAAGCCATGGCTACACCTTC.